This T cell receptor beta chain was identified during a study of response to subunit inactivated influenza vaccine. Study results and limitations: The authors suggested that every seasonal influenza vaccination recruits few new T cells.

Germline trimming cut 7 bases from V and 5 bases from J; bases unmatched to any gene: 7. CDR3 length: 13 amino acids. Ten or more counts support this clonotype. Antigen specificity is unknown. TCRdb reprocessed the RT-PCR reads via MiXCR and lists one record per CDR3 protein. The profile shows under 550,000 distinct CDR3 sequences, 7.6% of them singletons. The clonotype was recovered from a man aged 50-75 years who received an inactivated influenza vaccine. This sample comprised PBMCs from blood, obtained around 25 months after vaccination. This chain joins TRBV12-3 or TRBV12-4 and TRBJ1-1; TRBD1 matches 7 bases. The CDR3 sequence is CASKGAALTEAFF. Here the CDR3 DNA reads TGTGCCAGCAAGGGGGCGGCCCTGACTGAAGCTTTCTTT.